This T cell receptor beta chain derives from a study of T cells in Graves' hyperthyroidism and ophthalmopathy. This clonotype was detected ten times or more. From germline, CDR1 is MNHEY and CDR2 SVGEGT. The CDR3 runs 17 residues. The V segment lost 6 bases and the J segment 1 base; nucleotides outside the gene matches: 7. RNA transcripts gave rise to amplified TCR beta CDR3 regions. The primer set for the first-round RT-PCR of the TCR CDR3 was HTBI. TCRdb re-called the multiplex PCR reads with MiXCR, one entry per CDR3 protein. This table holds approximately 570,000 distinct CDR3 sequences, about 20% found once.

This receptor was identified in a man in his forties or fifties with Graves' ophthalmopathy. Material for sequencing was blood. This chain links TRBV6-2 or TRBV6-3 with TRBJ2-7; 15 bases are a match to TRBD2. The CDR3 loop reads CASSPGGLAGGSYEQYF. The CDR3 region has the DNA TGTGCCAGCAGCCCCGGGGGACTAGCGGGAGGTTCCTACGAGCAGTACTTC.